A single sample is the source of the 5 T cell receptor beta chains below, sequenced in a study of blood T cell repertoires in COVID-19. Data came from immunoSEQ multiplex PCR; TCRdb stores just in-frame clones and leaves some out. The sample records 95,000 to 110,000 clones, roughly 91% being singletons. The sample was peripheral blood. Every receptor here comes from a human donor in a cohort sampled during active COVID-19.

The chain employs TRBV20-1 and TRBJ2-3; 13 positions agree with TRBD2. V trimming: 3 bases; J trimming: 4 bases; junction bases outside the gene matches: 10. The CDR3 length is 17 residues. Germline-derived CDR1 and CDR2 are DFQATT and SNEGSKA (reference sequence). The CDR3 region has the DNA TGCAGTGCTAGTTCGCACTCACTAGCGGGGGGGGCAGATACGCAGTATTTT. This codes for CSASSHSLAGGADTQYF.

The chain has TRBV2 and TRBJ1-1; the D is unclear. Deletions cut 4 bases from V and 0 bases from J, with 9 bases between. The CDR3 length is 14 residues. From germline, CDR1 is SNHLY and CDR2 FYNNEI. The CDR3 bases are TGTGCCAGCAGTGCCTCCAGGCTGAACACTGAAGCTTTCTTT. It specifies CASSASRLNTEAFF.

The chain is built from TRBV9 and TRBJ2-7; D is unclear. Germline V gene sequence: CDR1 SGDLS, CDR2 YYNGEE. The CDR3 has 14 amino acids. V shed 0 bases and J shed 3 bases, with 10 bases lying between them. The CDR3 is CASSVGHGIYEQYF. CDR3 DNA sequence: TGTGCCAGCAGCGTAGGACACGGAATCTACGAGCAGTACTTC.

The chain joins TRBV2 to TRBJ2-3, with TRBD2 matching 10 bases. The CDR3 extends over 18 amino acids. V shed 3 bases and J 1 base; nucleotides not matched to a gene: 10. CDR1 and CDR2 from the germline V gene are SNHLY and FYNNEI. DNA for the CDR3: TGTGCCAGCAGTGATAGAGAAGCGGGGGGGCGTGGCACAGATACGCAGTATTTT. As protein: CASSDREAGGRGTDTQYF.

The CDR3 region is CASSQEWNRREKLFF. In DNA, the CDR3 is TGTGCCAGCAGCCAAGAATGGAACAGACGAGAAAAACTGTTTTTT. The chain uses TRBV4-2 and TRBJ1-4, with D unresolved. The V and J ends lost 0 bases and 8 bases respectively, with 13 bases between them. The CDR3 is 15 residues long. Germline CDR1 reads LGHNA; CDR2 reads YNFKEQ.